What follows are 25 T cell receptor beta chains derived from one specimen sequenced in a study of blood T cell repertoires in COVID-19. Generated by immunoSEQ multiplex PCR, the TCRdb table keeps only in-frame clones and is missing some. The sample contains 35,000 to 45,000 clones, almost 95% of which appear only once. What was sequenced was peripheral blood. Receptors originate from a man between 50 and 59 years old with active COVID-19.

The J gene is TRBJ1-3, the V gene TRBV6-6; tentative D call: TRBD1 (5 bases). CDR1 is MNHNY and CDR2 is SVGAGI in the germline V gene (reference sequence). The length of the CDR3 is 13 residues. Trimming removed 6 bases from V and 3 bases from J, with 9 bases in between. CDR3 sequence reads: CASRPGYGNTIYF. The DNA for the CDR3 is TGTGCCAGCAGACCAGGGTATGGAAACACCATATATTTT.

V usage is TRBV7-6 and J usage is TRBJ2-1; 14 bases line up with TRBD2. The V and J ends lost 3 bases and 7 bases, in that order; junction bases with no gene match: 8. CDR1 is SGHVS, CDR2 FNYEAQ, per germline. The CDR3 runs to 17 residues. This chain's CDR3 is CASSFRTSGRYNNEQFF. DNA for the CDR3: TGTGCCAGCAGCTTCCGGACTAGCGGGAGGTATAATAATGAGCAGTTCTTC.

J is TRBJ2-3 and V is TRBV24-1; 9 bases are shared with TRBD2. V trimming: 7 bases; J trimming: 4 bases; junction bases outside the gene matches: 5. Germline V gives CDR1 KGHDR, CDR2 SFDVKD. The length of the CDR3 is 14 residues. The CDR3: CATSRGGGADTQYF. The CDR3 coding sequence is TGTGCCACCAGCCGGGGCGGGGGGGCAGATACGCAGTATTTT.

This sequence joins TRBV10-3 and TRBJ2-4, with a weak D call TRBD1 (6 bases). V gave up 0 bases and J gave up 3 bases, with 18 bases separating them. CDR3 size: 18 residues. CDR1 is ENHRY and CDR2 is SYGVKD in the germline V gene. This CDR3 reads CAISESVPGDLVKNIQYF. The DNA of the CDR3 is TGTGCCATCAGTGAGTCCGTACCAGGGGATCTTGTCAAAAACATTCAGTACTTC.

This sequence joins TRBV6-5 and TRBJ1-1; D is possibly TRBD1 (6 bases). The CDR3 is 15 residues long. Trimming pared 6 bases from V and 0 bases from J, leaving 14 bases between. CDR1 MNHEY and CDR2 SVGAGI come from the germline V gene. The CDR3 DNA reads TGTGCCAGCAGATTGAGTGGACAGATGAACACTGAAGCTTTCTTT. The encoded protein is CASRLSGQMNTEAFF.

The V and J genes are TRBV9 and TRBJ2-1, with TRBD2 identical over 9 bases. The CDR3 runs to 16 residues. Trimming took 0 bases from V and 10 from J; bases not matched to a gene: 11. Germline V gene lookup returns CDR1 SGDLS and CDR2 YYNGEE. The CDR3 reads CASSVVSLAGLGEQFF. CDR3 bases: TGTGCCAGCAGCGTAGTGTCGCTAGCGGGACTGGGGGAGCAGTTCTTC. The whole variable domain, filled in from reference TRBV9 and TRBJ2-1, reads DSGVTQTPKHLITATGQRVTLRCSPRSGDLSVYWYQQSLDQGLQFLIQYYNGEERAKGNILERFSAQQFPDLHSELNLSSLELGDSALYFCASSVVSLAGLGEQFFGPGTRLTVL.

This clone was seen only once. This sequence joins TRBV20-1 and TRBJ2-1; 7 bases align to TRBD2. CDR1 DFQATT and CDR2 SNEGSKA come from the germline V gene (reference sequence). The ends lost 3 bases at V and 4 bases at J; junction bases unmatched: 6. This CDR3 contains 14 residues. CDR3 nucleotide sequence: TGCAGTGCTAGTTATCCTAGCGGATACAATGAGCAGTTCTTC. This gives the protein CSASYPSGYNEQFF.

CDR3 nucleotide sequence: TGTGCCAGCAGTCTAGATCAGCCCCAGCATTTT. Encoded protein: CASSLDQPQHF. The chain recombines TRBV28 with TRBJ1-5; the D is unclear. CDR3 size: 11 residues. From germline, CDR1 is MDHEN and CDR2 SYDVKM. V lost 5 bases and J lost 5, with 4 bases in between.

This chain uses TRBV20-1 with TRBJ1-1; D call uncertain. Germline V gene data show CDR1 as DFQATT and CDR2 as SNEGSKA (reference sequence). Deletions cut 3 bases from V and 1 base from J, with 3 bases between. This CDR3 has 11 amino acids. The CDR3 DNA sequence: TGCAGTGCTAGCCGGAACACTGAAGCTTTCTTT. As protein: CSASRNTEAFF.

The chain recombines TRBV3-1 (or the pseudogene TRBV3-2) with TRBJ2-5, with 7 positions matching TRBD2. Germline V CDR1 and CDR2: LGHDT, YNNKEL (reference sequence). The V gene end was trimmed by 1 base and the J gene end by 4 bases; junction bases not matched to a gene: 3. This CDR3 has 14 amino acids. CDR3 sequence (DNA): TGTGCCAGCAGCCAAGGCGGGAGTGGAGAGACCCAGTACTTC. Its translation is CASSQGGSGETQYF.

The chain is built from TRBV28 and TRBJ2-7; 11 nucleotides match TRBD2. The CDR3 loop spans 15 amino acids. The germline V gene has CDR1 MDHEN and CDR2 SYDVKM. V was clipped by 3 bases and J by 3 bases; unmatched bases: 4. This CDR3 reads CASSFTTSGSYEQYF. CDR3 nucleotides: TGTGCCAGCAGTTTTACCACTAGCGGGAGCTACGAGCAGTACTTC.

This chain connects TRBV27 to TRBJ1-5, with D maybe TRBD1 (6 bases). This CDR3 contains 14 residues. In germline, CDR1 is MNHEY, CDR2 SMNVEV (reference sequence). V lost 5 bases, J lost 4 bases, and 12 bases lay in between. CDR3 in DNA: TGTGCCAGCAGTCCCTGGACAGAGAATCAGCCCCAGCATTTT. The encoded protein is CASSPWTENQPQHF.

This sequence joins TRBV5-4 and TRBJ1-1; a possible D gene is TRBD1 (6 bases). Per germline, CDR1 SGHNT and CDR2 YYREEE (reference sequence). V was shortened by 4 bases and J by 3 bases, with 13 bases between the two germline ends. CDR3 length: 14 residues. The CDR3 protein is CASSVQGSDTEAFF. The CDR3 DNA follows: TGTGCCAGCAGCGTACAGGGAAGTGACACTGAAGCTTTCTTT.

This chain joins TRBV11-2 and TRBJ2-7, with 7 bases that match TRBD1. The V gene end was trimmed by 5 bases and the J gene end by 4 bases; junction bases not matched to a gene: 5. The germline V gene encodes CDR1 SGHAT and CDR2 FQNNGV. This CDR3 is built from 13 residues. The CDR3 nucleotides read TGTGCCAGCAGCCCAGGGACAGAGTACGAGCAGTACTTC. Translating gives CASSPGTEYEQYF.

The chain employs TRBV27 and TRBJ1-1, with 10 positions matching TRBD1. This CDR3 is built from 14 residues. Losses at the gene ends were 5 bases for V and 6 bases for J; bases not matched to a gene: 6. Germline V gene data show CDR1 as MNHEY and CDR2 as SMNVEV (reference sequence). The CDR3 DNA is TGTGCCAGCAGTCTGGGACAGGGGAGGGCTGAAGCTTTCTTT. Translating gives CASSLGQGRAEAFF.

The chain recombines TRBV4-1 with TRBJ2-1, with TRBD2 identical over 12 bases. Germline-derived CDR1 and CDR2 are MGHRA and YSYEKL. The trim removed 4 bases at V and 10 bases at J, leaving 11 bases unmatched. There are 16 residues in the CDR3. CDR3 nucleotide sequence: TGCGCCAGCAGCCGCCAACTAGCGGGAGGCCAATTGGAGCAGTTCTTC. Amino acids: CASSRQLAGGQLEQFF.

The CDR3 loop is CASSLVIATRGNEQFF. The CDR3 coding sequence is TGCGCCAGCAGCTTGGTGATAGCCACTCGGGGGAATGAGCAGTTCTTC. The chain couples TRBV5-1 to TRBJ2-1, with D tentatively TRBD2 (6 bases). V was cut by 0 bases and J by 7 bases, with 17 bases left in between. Germline lookup yields CDR1 SGHRS and CDR2 YFSETQ. CDR3 length equals 16 residues.

This chain connects TRBV27 to TRBJ2-3; weak D call: TRBD1 (6 bases). Between the trimmed V and J ends, which lost 3 bases and 2 bases, there was a span of 12 bases. This CDR3 region has 15 residues. Germline V gives CDR1 MNHEY, CDR2 SMNVEV (reference sequence). The chain's CDR3 is CASSLRQANTDTQYF. CDR3 nucleotide sequence: TGTGCCAGCAGTTTGCGACAGGCTAACACAGATACGCAGTATTTT.

The chain links TRBV5-1 to TRBJ1-2; D unclear. V shed 7 bases and J shed 4 bases, with 11 bases lying between them. This CDR3 contains 12 residues. CDR1 is SGHRS and CDR2 is YFSETQ in the germline V gene. The CDR3: CASATDRYGYTF. For the CDR3, the DNA is TGCGCCAGCGCTACTGATCGCTATGGCTACACCTTC. Based on the CDR3 plus reference TRBV5-1 and TRBJ1-2, the full variable domain is KAGVTQTPRYLIKTRGQQVTLSCSPISGHRSVSWYQQTPGQGLQFLFEYFSETQRNKGNFPGRFSGRQFSNSRSEMNVSTLELGDSALYLCASATDRYGYTFGSGTRLTVV.

The chain links TRBV14 to TRBJ2-7; 7 bases align to TRBD2. Trimming cost V 6 bases and J 11 bases; bases outside gene matches: 13. Germline V gene sequence: CDR1 SGHDN, CDR2 FVKESK. CDR3 length: 13 amino acids. CDR3 sequence: CASRPASSGQEYF. CDR3 sequence (DNA): TGTGCCAGCAGACCGGCTTCTAGCGGACAAGAGTACTTC.

The rearrangement uses TRBV19 and TRBJ2-1; 8 positions match TRBD2. The CDR3 length is 14 residues. V trimming: 8 bases; J trimming: 9 bases; junction bases outside the gene matches: 12. The germline gives CDR1 LNHDA, CDR2 SQIVND (reference sequence). CDR3 in DNA: TGTGCCAGTTCGACGGCGGGAGGAATCAGTGAGCAGTTCTTC. Translating gives CASSTAGGISEQFF.

The chain employs TRBV6-5 and TRBJ2-1; 9 nucleotides line up with TRBD2. The germline V gene has CDR1 MNHEY and CDR2 SVGAGI. V shed 10 bases and J 6 bases; nucleotides not matched to a gene: 10. The CDR3 is 14 amino acids. The DNA for the CDR3 is TGTGCCACCCAACTTAGCGGGAGATTCAATGAGCAGTTCTTC. Translating gives CATQLSGRFNEQFF.

The DNA for the CDR3 is TGCGCCAGCAGCTTGACAGGGAGCAATCAGCCCCAGCATTTT. Translating it yields CASSLTGSNQPQHF. This sequence joins TRBV5-1 and TRBJ1-5, with a tentative D call TRBD1 (6 bases). The CDR3 is 14 amino acids. Trimming took 1 base from V and 1 from J, leaving 6 bases between them. The V gene's germline CDR1 is SGHRS and CDR2 YFSETQ.

The sample holds one count of this clone. CDR3 in amino acids: CASSQDEKTQYF. DNA for the CDR3: TGTGCCAGCAGCCAAGACGAGAAGACCCAGTACTTC. This rearrangement joins TRBV3-1 (or the pseudogene TRBV3-2) to TRBJ2-5; D remains ambiguous. Germline assignment: CDR1 LGHDT and CDR2 YNNKEL (reference sequence). The V end was cut by 0 bases, the J end by 6 bases, with 5 bases between. The CDR3 length is 12 residues.

J is TRBJ2-1 and V is TRBV7-9; possibly TRBD2 for D (5 bases). The CDR3 extends over 16 amino acids. Between the trimmed V and J ends, which lost 5 bases and 0 bases, there was a span of 14 bases. CDR1 and CDR2 (germline): SEHNR, FQNEAQ (reference sequence). The CDR3 nucleotides read TGTGCCAGCAGCCCCCAAGCCCGGGGCTCCTACAATGAGCAGTTCTTC. This encodes CASSPQARGSYNEQFF. Together with reference TRBV7-9 and TRBJ2-1, the CDR3 gives the full variable domain: DTGVSQNPRHKITKRGQNVTFRCDPISEHNRLYWYRQTLGQGPEFLTYFQNEAQLEKSRLLSDRFSAERPKGSFSTLEIQRTEQGDSAMYLCASSPQARGSYNEQFFGPGTRLTVL.